These T cell receptor beta chains were read from a single sample in a study of blood T cell repertoires in COVID-19. TCRdb's table, derived via immunoSEQ multiplex PCR, lists solely in-frame clones and lacks some. Here the sample spans about 280,000 clones, 88% being singletons. Specimen: PBMCs or T cells enriched from blood (not recorded which). The receptors stem from a woman aged 55-69 years in a cohort exposed to, infected with or recovered from COVID-19 (not recorded which). CDR3s include the opening cysteine and the closing phenylalanine or tryptophan. The D gene is left open where the match is weak. Clone size appears in some rows only: once, few, many, or a class for an expanded clone.

cdr3_aa cdr3_nt clone_size v_call d_call j_call
CASSILNTGELFF TGTGCCAGCAGTATTCTAAACACCGGGGAGCTGTTTTTT . TRBV28 . TRBJ2-2
CASTATGEGNTIYF TGTGCCAGCACCGCGACAGGGGAAGGAAACACCATATATTTT . TRBV28 TRBD1 TRBJ1-3
CASSVSSGSSYNEQFF TGTGCCAGCAGCGTAAGTAGCGGGAGCTCCTACAATGAGCAGTTCTTC . TRBV9 TRBD2 TRBJ2-1
CASSQDLAGYNEQFF TGCGCCAGCAGCCAAGACCTAGCGGGGTACAATGAGCAGTTCTTC . TRBV4-1 TRBD2 TRBJ2-1
CAWSVPQRGGYTF TGTGCCTGGAGTGTACCACAAAGGGGGGGCTACACCTTC once TRBV30 . TRBJ1-2
CATSERGTGSQETQYF TGTGCCACCAGTGAACGCGGGACAGGAAGCCAAGAGACCCAGTACTTC . TRBV24-1 TRBD1 TRBJ2-5
CASSGQGGEQYF TGTGCCAGCAGTGGACAGGGGGGCGAGCAGTACTTC . TRBV2 TRBD1 TRBJ2-7
CASSQLNLRLEGSGANVLTF TGCGCCAGCAGCCAACTAAACCTCCGATTGGAGGGGTCTGGGGCCAACGTCCTGACTTTC . TRBV4-1 . TRBJ2-6
CASSSAGGDTGELFF TGTGCCAGCAGTTCAGCGGGAGGAGACACCGGGGAGCTGTTTTTT . TRBV2 TRBD2 TRBJ2-2
CASSVSSNQPQHF TGTGCCAGCAGCGTCAGTAGCAATCAGCCCCAGCATTTT . TRBV9 . TRBJ1-5
CASSLEGGSNQPQHF TGCGCCAGCAGCTTGGAGGGGGGGAGCAATCAGCCCCAGCATTTT . TRBV5-1 . TRBJ1-5
CASSPIRGNTEAFF TGTGCCAGCTCCCCGATCAGGGGGAACACTGAAGCTTTCTTT . TRBV18 . TRBJ1-1
CASNRQLGNEQFF TGTGCCAGCAATAGACAGTTAGGCAATGAGCAGTTCTTC once TRBV11-2 . TRBJ2-1
CASSPGTSHEQYF TGTGCCAGTAGTCCCGGGACTAGCCACGAGCAGTACTTC . TRBV19 TRBD2 TRBJ2-7
CSVATGLAEQFF TGCAGCGTCGCGACTGGACTAGCCGAGCAGTTCTTC . TRBV29-1 TRBD2 TRBJ2-1
CASTPDRGTYTNYGYTF TGTGCCAGCACCCCCGACAGGGGGACCTACACCAACTATGGCTACACCTTC once TRBV28 TRBD1 TRBJ1-2
CASSDDGSLNYEQYF TGTGCCAGCAGTGACGACGGGAGTCTAAACTACGAGCAGTACTTC . TRBV2 . TRBJ2-7
CAWSVAAPGVAFF TGTGCCTGGAGTGTAGCGGCTCCCGGCGTAGCTTTCTTT . TRBV30 . TRBJ1-1
CASSRQGGSNQPQHF TGCGCCAGCAGCCGACAGGGGGGAAGCAATCAGCCCCAGCATTTT . TRBV5-1 TRBD1 TRBJ1-5
CASRASYTEAFF TGTGCCAGCAGGGCCTCCTACACTGAAGCTTTCTTT . TRBV27 . TRBJ1-1
CASSLGTGGLGEQYF TGCGCCAGCAGCTTGGGGACAGGGGGCCTCGGCGAGCAGTACTTC once TRBV5-1 TRBD1 TRBJ2-7
CASSPGTSGRAAADEQFF TGTGCCAGCAGCCCCGGGACTAGCGGGAGGGCCGCGGCAGATGAGCAGTTCTTC few TRBV5-6 TRBD2 TRBJ2-1
CASSDRTSGSPYEQYF TGTGCCAGCAGTGACCGGACTAGCGGGTCCCCCTACGAGCAGTACTTC . TRBV25-1 TRBD2 TRBJ2-7
CASSHPPTSGTGDQPQHF TGTGCCAGTAGCCACCCCCCAACCAGCGGGACAGGGGATCAGCCCCAGCATTTT . TRBV19 TRBD1 TRBJ1-5
CAISESATGHEQYF TGTGCCATCAGTGAGTCGGCGACTGGCCACGAGCAGTACTTC few TRBV10-3 . TRBJ2-7
CASSNLRTAISGNTIYF TGTGCCAGCAGCAATCTTCGGACAGCCATCTCTGGAAACACCATATATTTT . TRBV7-9 . TRBJ1-3
CASSLEGGSYEQYF TGTGCCAGCAGCTTAGAGGGAGGCTCCTACGAGCAGTACTTC . TRBV7-6 . TRBJ2-7
CASSPKDRGRTGELFF TGCGCCAGCAGCCCGAAGGACAGGGGTCGGACCGGGGAGCTGTTTTTT . TRBV5-1 TRBD1 TRBJ2-2
CASSFSTPGLAGGTQYF TGTGCCAGCAGTTTCTCGACCCCGGGACTAGCGGGAGGGACCCAGTACTTC few TRBV28 TRBD2 TRBJ2-5
CASSQLTGGKGTEAFF TGTGCCAGCAGCCAACTCACAGGGGGCAAGGGCACTGAAGCTTTCTTT once TRBV4-2 TRBD1 TRBJ1-1
CASRGRAYFYGYTF TGTGCCAGTAGGGGCAGGGCCTACTTCTATGGCTACACCTTC . TRBV19 . TRBJ1-2
CASRRAGGLYNEQFF TGTGCCAGCAGGAGAGCGGGAGGGCTTTACAATGAGCAGTTCTTC once TRBV7-2 TRBD2 TRBJ2-1
CASSPFRTGTETQYF TGTGCCAGCTCCCCTTTCCGAACAGGGACAGAGACCCAGTACTTC . TRBV18 . TRBJ2-5
CASSSYWDRGGYTF TGCGCCAGCAGCTCATACTGGGACAGGGGCGGCTACACCTTC . TRBV5-1 TRBD1 TRBJ1-2
CASSPMGQGDYGYTF TGTGCCAGCAGCCCTATGGGACAGGGAGACTATGGCTACACCTTC . TRBV4-2 TRBD1 TRBJ1-2
CASSLAPGTGPNEQYF TGTGCCAGCAGCTTGGCCCCCGGGACAGGGCCTAACGAGCAGTACTTC . TRBV5-4 TRBD1 TRBJ2-7
CASSELGVSGYTF TGTGCCAGCAGTGAACTCGGGGTTTCAGGCTACACCTTC . TRBV6-1 . TRBJ1-2
CASNQGHKNTGELFF TGTGCCAGCAACCAGGGACATAAGAACACCGGGGAGCTGTTTTTT few TRBV6-5 . TRBJ2-2
CASSPPWTGLYEQYF TGTGCCAGCAGCCCCCCTTGGACAGGGCTCTACGAGCAGTACTTC . TRBV7-9 TRBD1 TRBJ2-7
CASSPSGTQETQYF TGTGCCAGCAGCCCTAGCGGGACGCAAGAGACCCAGTACTTC once TRBV7-3 TRBD2 TRBJ2-5
CASSPEFRDRDYEQYF TGCGCCAGCAGCCCCGAATTCCGGGACAGGGATTACGAGCAGTACTTC . TRBV5-1 TRBD1 TRBJ2-7